This is a list of T cell receptor beta chains from one sample in a study of post-analysis software for immune sequencing data. A single record per CDR3 protein comes from TCRdb applying MiXCR to the PCR reads. The sample holds 820,000 or so distinct CDR3 sequences, roughly 58% seen once. Sequencing was performed on blood. Every receptor here comes from a girl aged 10-17 years with multiple sclerosis. CDR3s include the opening cysteine and the closing phenylalanine or tryptophan. Fields, in order: clone size, V gene, J gene, D gene, CDR3 protein, CDR3 DNA. A D gene is named only where the DNA matches it firmly. A clone size is listed for some rows: how often the clone was seen (once, few, many), or a class if it is expanded.

few	TRBV5-5	TRBJ1-2	NA	CASSPGGGLGYGYTF	TGTGCCAGCAGCCCCGGCGGAGGGCTAGGGTATGGCTACACCTTC
NA	TRBV3-1	TRBJ1-5	NA	CASSQDRGDSNQPQHF	TGTGCCAGCAGCCAAGATCGCGGGGATAGCAATCAGCCCCAGCATTTT
NA	TRBV12-3/TRBV12-4	TRBJ2-1	NA	CASSFVGDEQFF	TGTGCCAGCAGTTTTGTAGGCGATGAGCAGTTCTTC
NA	TRBV4-2	TRBJ2-1	TRBD2	CASSQVALSGGASPNYNEQFF	TGTGCCAGCAGCCAGGTAGCCCTAAGCGGGGGGGCGTCCCCGAACTACAATGAGCAGTTCTTC
NA	TRBV10-3	TRBJ2-7	NA	CAAQDRTTYEQYF	TGTGCCGCCCAAGACAGGACCACCTACGAGCAGTACTTC
NA	TRBV2	TRBJ1-1	TRBD1	CASRRDSQGEAFF	TGTGCCAGCAGGCGGGACAGTCAAGGTGAAGCTTTCTTT
few	TRBV5-1	TRBJ2-7	TRBD2	CASSLYYTGGPVSYEQYF	TGCGCCAGCAGCTTGTACTACACGGGAGGGCCTGTGTCGTACGAGCAGTACTTC
NA	TRBV7-9	TRBJ2-1	NA	CASIVTGSDYNEQFF	TGTGCCAGCATCGTGACAGGTTCCGACTACAATGAGCAGTTCTTC
few	TRBV7-9	TRBJ2-7	NA	CASSQDGTYEQYF	TGTGCCAGCAGTCAAGACGGAACCTACGAGCAGTACTTC
NA	TRBV5-1	TRBJ2-1	NA	CASSFGTQRPNEQFF	TGCGCCAGCAGCTTCGGCACTCAGAGACCCAATGAGCAGTTCTTC
NA	TRBV29-1	TRBJ1-1	NA	CSVAPLMNAEAFF	TGCAGCGTTGCGCCCCTAATGAACGCTGAAGCTTTCTTT
once	TRBV29-1	TRBJ2-7	TRBD1	CSVEGDRGLYEQYF	TGCAGCGTTGAAGGGGACAGGGGGCTATACGAGCAGTACTTC
NA	TRBV7-3	TRBJ2-1	TRBD2	CASSLNSPASGSSYNEQFF	TGTGCCAGCAGCTTAAATTCCCCGGCTAGCGGGAGCTCCTACAATGAGCAGTTCTTC
NA	TRBV20-1	TRBJ2-5	TRBD2	CSATRLAGETQYF	TGCAGTGCTACCCGACTAGCAGGTGAGACCCAGTACTTC
few	TRBV12-3/TRBV12-4	TRBJ1-5	NA	CASSLRLGNQPQHF	TGTGCCAGCAGTTTAAGGTTGGGCAATCAGCCCCAGCATTTT
few	TRBV2	TRBJ2-3	TRBD1	CASSSNTGETDTQYF	TGTGCCAGCAGTAGCAATACAGGGGAGACAGATACGCAGTATTTT
NA	TRBV20-1	TRBJ2-5	TRBD1	CSATDRGWKETQYF	TGCAGTGCTACCGACAGGGGGTGGAAAGAGACCCAGTACTTC
NA	TRBV20-1	TRBJ2-5	TRBD2	CSASIASGGRGETQYF	TGCAGTGCTAGTATCGCTAGCGGGGGGCGGGGGGAGACCCAGTACTTC
NA	TRBV10-3	TRBJ2-3	NA	CAISESGVVDTQYF	TGTGCCATCAGTGAGTCGGGCGTGGTAGATACGCAGTATTTT
NA	TRBV6-2/TRBV6-3	TRBJ2-7	NA	CASTAIDGYEQYF	TGTGCCAGCACGGCAATCGACGGGTACGAGCAGTACTTC
NA	TRBV7-3	TRBJ2-5	TRBD2	CASSLMASGGVETQYF	TGTGCCAGCAGCTTAATGGCTAGCGGGGGGGTAGAGACCCAGTACTTC
few	TRBV28	TRBJ2-4	NA	CASSFIAGGNIQYF	TGTGCCAGCAGTTTTATTGCAGGGGGGAACATTCAGTACTTC
NA	TRBV5-1	TRBJ2-3	NA	CASSLTTSDTQYF	TGCGCCAGCAGCTTGACAACCTCGGATACGCAGTATTTT
NA	TRBV12-3/TRBV12-4	TRBJ1-6	NA	CASRLSSYNSPLHF	TGTGCCAGCAGGTTGAGCTCCTATAATTCACCCCTCCACTTT